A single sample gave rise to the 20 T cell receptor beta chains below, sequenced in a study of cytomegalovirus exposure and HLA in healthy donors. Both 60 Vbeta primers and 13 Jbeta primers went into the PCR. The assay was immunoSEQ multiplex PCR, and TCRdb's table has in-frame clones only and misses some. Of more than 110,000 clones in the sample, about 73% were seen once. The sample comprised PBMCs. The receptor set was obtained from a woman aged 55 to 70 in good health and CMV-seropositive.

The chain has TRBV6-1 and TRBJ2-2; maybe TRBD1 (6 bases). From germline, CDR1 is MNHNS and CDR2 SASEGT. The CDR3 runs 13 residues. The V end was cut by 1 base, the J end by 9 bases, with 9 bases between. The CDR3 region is CASSEGTGRELFF. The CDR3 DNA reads TGTGCCAGCAGTGAAGGAACAGGGAGGGAGCTGTTTTTT.

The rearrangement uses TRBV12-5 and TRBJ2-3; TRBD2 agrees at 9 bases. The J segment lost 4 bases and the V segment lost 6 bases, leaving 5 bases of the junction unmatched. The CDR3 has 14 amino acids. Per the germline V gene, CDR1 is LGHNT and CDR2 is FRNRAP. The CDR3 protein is CASGVAGAADTQYF. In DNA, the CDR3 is TGTGCTAGTGGGGTAGCGGGAGCGGCAGATACGCAGTATTTT.

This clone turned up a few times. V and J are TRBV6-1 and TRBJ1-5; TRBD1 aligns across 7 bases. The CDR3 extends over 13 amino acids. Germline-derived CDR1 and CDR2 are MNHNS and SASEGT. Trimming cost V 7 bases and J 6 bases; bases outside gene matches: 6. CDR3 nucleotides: TGTGCCAGCACCGACAGGGTAGTTCAGCCCCAGCATTTT. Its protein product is CASTDRVVQPQHF.

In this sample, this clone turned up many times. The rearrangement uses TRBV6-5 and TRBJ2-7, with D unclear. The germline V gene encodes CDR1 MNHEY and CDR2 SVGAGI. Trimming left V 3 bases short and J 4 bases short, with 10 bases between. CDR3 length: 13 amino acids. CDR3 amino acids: CASSYAPRYEQYF. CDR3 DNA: TGTGCCAGCAGTTATGCACCGAGGTACGAGCAGTACTTC.

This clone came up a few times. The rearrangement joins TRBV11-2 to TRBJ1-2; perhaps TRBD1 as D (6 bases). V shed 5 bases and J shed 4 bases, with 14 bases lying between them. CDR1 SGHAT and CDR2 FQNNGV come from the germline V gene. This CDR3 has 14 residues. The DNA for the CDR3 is TGTGCCAGCAGCCTTCGGGACACTACCTATGGCTACACCTTC. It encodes CASSLRDTTYGYTF.

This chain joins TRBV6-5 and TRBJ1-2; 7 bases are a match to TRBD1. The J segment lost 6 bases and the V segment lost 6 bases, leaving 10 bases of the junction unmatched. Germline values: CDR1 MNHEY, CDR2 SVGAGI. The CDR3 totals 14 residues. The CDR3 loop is CASRPWDSADGYTF. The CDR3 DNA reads TGTGCCAGCAGACCATGGGACAGCGCCGATGGCTACACCTTC.

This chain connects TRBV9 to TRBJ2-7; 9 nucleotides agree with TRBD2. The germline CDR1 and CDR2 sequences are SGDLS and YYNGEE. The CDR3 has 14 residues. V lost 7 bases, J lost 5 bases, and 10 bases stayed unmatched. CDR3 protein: CASGPGLAGNEQYF. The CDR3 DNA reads TGTGCCAGCGGGCCTGGGCTAGCGGGGAACGAGCAGTACTTC.

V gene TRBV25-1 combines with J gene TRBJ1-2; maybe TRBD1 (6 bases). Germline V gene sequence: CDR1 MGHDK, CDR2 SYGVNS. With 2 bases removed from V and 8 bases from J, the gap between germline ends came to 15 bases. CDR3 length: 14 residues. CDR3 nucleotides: TGTGCCAGCAGTGAAGTGAGGGGGTATCAAGGCTACACCTTC. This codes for CASSEVRGYQGYTF.

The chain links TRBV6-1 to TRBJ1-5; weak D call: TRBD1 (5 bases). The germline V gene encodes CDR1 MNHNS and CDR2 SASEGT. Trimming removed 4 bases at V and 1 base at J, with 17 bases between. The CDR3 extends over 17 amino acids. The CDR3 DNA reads TGTGCCAGCAGTGGTACAGGTATAGGAAGGAGCAATCAGCCCCAGCATTTT. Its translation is CASSGTGIGRSNQPQHF.

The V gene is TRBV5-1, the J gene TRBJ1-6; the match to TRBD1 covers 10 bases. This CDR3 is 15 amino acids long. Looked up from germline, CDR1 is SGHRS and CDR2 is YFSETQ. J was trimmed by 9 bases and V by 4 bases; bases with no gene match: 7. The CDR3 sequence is CASSPGQGRSSPLHF. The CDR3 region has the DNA TGCGCCAGCAGCCCGGGACAGGGGAGATCTTCACCCCTCCACTTT.

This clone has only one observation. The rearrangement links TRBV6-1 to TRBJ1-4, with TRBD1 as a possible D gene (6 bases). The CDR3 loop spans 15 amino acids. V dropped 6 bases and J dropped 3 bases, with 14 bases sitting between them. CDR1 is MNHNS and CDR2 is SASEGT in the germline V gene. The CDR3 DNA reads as TGTGCCAGCAGCGCAGGGGCCCAACCTAATGAAAAACTGTTTTTT. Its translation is CASSAGAQPNEKLFF.

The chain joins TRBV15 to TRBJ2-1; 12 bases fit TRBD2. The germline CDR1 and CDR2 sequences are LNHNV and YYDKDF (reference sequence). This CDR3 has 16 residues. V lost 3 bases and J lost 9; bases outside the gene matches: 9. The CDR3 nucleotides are TGTGCCACCAGCAGTCCCGGAACTAGCGGGAGGCGTGAGCAGTTCTTC. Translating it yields CATSSPGTSGRREQFF. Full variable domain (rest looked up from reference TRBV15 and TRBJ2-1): DAMVIQNPRYQVTQFGKPVTLSCSQTLNHNVMYWYQQKSSQAPKLLFHYYDKDFNNEADTPDNFQSRRPNTSFCFLDIRSPGLGDTAMYLCATSSPGTSGRREQFFGPGTRLTVL.

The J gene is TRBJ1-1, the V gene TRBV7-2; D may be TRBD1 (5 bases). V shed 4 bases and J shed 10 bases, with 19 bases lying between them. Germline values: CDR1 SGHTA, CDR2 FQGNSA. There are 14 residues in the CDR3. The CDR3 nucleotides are TGTGCCAGCAGCTCTAGGACAAGGCAAATCGGAGCTTTCTTT. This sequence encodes CASSSRTRQIGAFF.

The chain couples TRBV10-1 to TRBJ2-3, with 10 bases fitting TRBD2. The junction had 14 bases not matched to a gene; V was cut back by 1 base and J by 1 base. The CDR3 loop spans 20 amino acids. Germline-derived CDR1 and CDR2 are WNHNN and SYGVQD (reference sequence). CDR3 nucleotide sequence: TGCGCCAGCAGTGAGTATTGTGGTTTGACTAGCGGGTTACGCACAGATACGCAGTATTTT. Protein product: CASSEYCGLTSGLRTDTQYF.

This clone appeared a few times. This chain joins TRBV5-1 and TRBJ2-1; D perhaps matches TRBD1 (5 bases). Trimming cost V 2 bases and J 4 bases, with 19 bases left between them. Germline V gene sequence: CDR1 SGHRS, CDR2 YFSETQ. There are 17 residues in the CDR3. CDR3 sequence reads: CASSFLGREGVYNEQFF. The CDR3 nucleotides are TGCGCCAGCAGCTTCCTGGGCAGGGAAGGGGTTTACAATGAGCAGTTCTTC. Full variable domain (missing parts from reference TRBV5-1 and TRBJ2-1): KAGVTQTPRYLIKTRGQQVTLSCSPISGHRSVSWYQQTPGQGLQFLFEYFSETQRNKGNFPGRFSGRQFSNSRSEMNVSTLELGDSALYLCASSFLGREGVYNEQFFGPGTRLTVL.

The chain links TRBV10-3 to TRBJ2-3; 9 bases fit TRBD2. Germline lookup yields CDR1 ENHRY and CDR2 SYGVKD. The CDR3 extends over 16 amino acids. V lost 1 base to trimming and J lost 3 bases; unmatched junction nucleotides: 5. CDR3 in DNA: TGTGCCATCAGTGAGTTGGTTAGCGGGGGAACAGATACGCAGTATTTT. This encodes CAISELVSGGTDTQYF.

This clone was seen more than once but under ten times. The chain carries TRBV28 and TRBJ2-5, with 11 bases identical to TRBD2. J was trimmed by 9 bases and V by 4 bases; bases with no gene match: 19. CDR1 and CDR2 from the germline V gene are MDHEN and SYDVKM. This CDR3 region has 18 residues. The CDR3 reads CASSSPMLPTSGSKPQYF. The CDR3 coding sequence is TGTGCCAGCAGTTCTCCCATGCTTCCAACTAGCGGGAGTAAGCCCCAGTACTTC.

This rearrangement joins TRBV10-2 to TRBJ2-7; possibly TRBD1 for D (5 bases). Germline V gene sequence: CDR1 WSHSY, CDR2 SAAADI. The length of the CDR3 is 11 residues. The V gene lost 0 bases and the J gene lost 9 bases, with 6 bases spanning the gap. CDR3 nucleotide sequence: TGCGCCAGCAGTGAGTCTACAGGGCAGTACTTC. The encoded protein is CASSESTGQYF.

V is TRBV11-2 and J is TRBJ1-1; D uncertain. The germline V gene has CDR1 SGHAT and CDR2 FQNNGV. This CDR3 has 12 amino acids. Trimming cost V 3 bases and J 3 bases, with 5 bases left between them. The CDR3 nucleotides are TGTGCCAGCAGCTTTTCTGACACTGAAGCTTTCTTT. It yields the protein CASSFSDTEAFF.

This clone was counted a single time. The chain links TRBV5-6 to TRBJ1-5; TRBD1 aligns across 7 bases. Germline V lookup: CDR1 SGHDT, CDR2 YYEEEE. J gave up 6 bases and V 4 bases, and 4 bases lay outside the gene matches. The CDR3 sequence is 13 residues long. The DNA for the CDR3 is TGTGCCAGCAGCAGTGACAGGGCTCAGCCCCAGCATTTT. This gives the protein CASSSDRAQPQHF.